This TCR beta chain was recovered during a study of CD8+ T cells in alopecia areata. On the study more broadly: Patients received oral tofacitinib, 5 to 10 mg twice daily, for moderate-to-severe alopecia areata. Treatment ran 6 to 18 months, with 6 months of follow-up afterward.

Described treatment: oral pan-JAK inhibitor, 5-10 mg twice daily. Extracted RNA was reverse transcribed into cDNA, the sequencing template. Sequencing was performed with immunoSEQ multiplex PCR; in TCRdb, only in-frame clones are kept and a portion is missing. The sample yields around 290,000 clones, 58% seen once. This clone has more than one count but fewer than ten. Trimming stripped 1 base from V and 4 bases from J, with 7 bases between. The CDR3 runs 13 residues. Per germline, CDR1 LNHNV and CDR2 YYDKDF (reference sequence). This clonotype originated in a human donor with alopecia areata. The rearrangement uses TRBV15 and TRBJ1-1; D remains unclear. The sequences come from CD4+ T cells sorted from blood, collected at week 24, from a patient treated with tofacitinib. The CDR3 bases are TGTGCCACCAGCAGAGCGGGGAGCACTGAAGCTTTCTTT. This gives the protein CATSRAGSTEAFF. The whole variable domain, remainder taken from reference TRBV15 and TRBJ1-1, is DAMVIQNPRYQVTQFGKPVTLSCSQTLNHNVMYWYQQKSSQAPKLLFHYYDKDFNNEADTPDNFQSRRPNTSFCFLDIRSPGLGDTAMYLCATSRAGSTEAFFGQGTRLTVV.